The 16 T cell receptor beta chains presented below share a single source sample, sequenced in a study of sequential checkpoint blockade in melanoma. The protocol was immunoSEQ multiplex PCR, while the TCRdb copy is restricted to in-frame clones and leaves out a portion. This sample has about 9,100 clones, with 50% to 60% found just once. Treatment of the sample: randomized to nivolumab then ipilimumab (arm A) or the reverse (arm B). The source was CD8+ T cells sorted from blood (inferred from file names), collected from a patient given nivolumab and ipilimumab in sequence. The receptors come from a human donor with melanoma.

This rearrangement joins TRBV2 to TRBJ2-4; 9 bases line up with TRBD1. Germline CDR1 is SNHLY and CDR2 is FYNNEI. The CDR3 consists of 12 residues. V trimming: 10 bases; J trimming: 6 bases; junction bases outside the gene matches: 4. The CDR3 is CATTGGGNIQYF. The CDR3 DNA follows: TGTGCCACGACAGGGGGTGGAAACATTCAGTACTTC.

This clone was seen a handful of times. The J gene is TRBJ2-2, the V gene TRBV4-3, with D perhaps TRBD1 (6 bases). This CDR3 has 16 amino acids. Germline V gene lookup returns CDR1 LGHNA and CDR2 YSLEER. The ends were cut back, 1 base at V and 5 bases at J, with 14 bases in the middle. The CDR3 loop is CASSQVAGATTGELFF. CDR3 nucleotides: TGCGCCAGCAGCCAAGTGGCAGGGGCTACAACCGGGGAGCTGTTTTTT.

The V call is TRBV28, the J call TRBJ2-1; maybe TRBD1 (5 bases). CDR1 is MDHEN, CDR2 SYDVKM, per germline. Trimming pared 3 bases from V and 4 bases from J, leaving 10 bases between. This CDR3 comprises 14 residues. The DNA for the CDR3 is TGTGCCAGCAGTTTGGAAGGGGCGTACAATGAGCAGTTCTTC. Translating it yields CASSLEGAYNEQFF.

This chain's CDR3 is CASSSTGYTEAFF. CDR3 coding DNA: TGTGCCAGCAGCTCCACAGGGTACACTGAAGCTTTCTTT. The genes are TRBV11-3 and TRBJ1-1; perhaps TRBD1 as D (6 bases). Trimming left V 4 bases short and J 3 bases short, with 9 bases between. This CDR3 is built from 13 residues. The germline V gene encodes CDR1 SGHNT and CDR2 YENEEA. Full variable domain (outside the CDR3, taken from reference TRBV11-3 and TRBJ1-1): EAGVVQSPRYKIIEKKQPVAFWCNPISGHNTLYWYLQNLGQGPELLIRYENEEAVDDSQLPKDRFSAERLKGVDSTLKIQPAELGDSAVYLCASSSTGYTEAFFGQGTRLTVV.

This chain connects TRBV9 to TRBJ2-1, with 9 nucleotides matching TRBD1. Germline V CDR1 and CDR2: SGDLS, YYNGEE. Trimming cost V 2 bases and J 7 bases; bases outside gene matches: 7. The CDR3 has 15 amino acids. The CDR3 is CASSVTGTGSNEQFF. The DNA of the CDR3 is TGTGCCAGCAGCGTGACCGGGACAGGGTCTAATGAGCAGTTCTTC.

The V and J genes are TRBV2 and TRBJ2-1; 9 bases are a match to TRBD1. Unmatched junction bases numbered 2, after V lost 5 bases and J lost 0 bases. There are 15 residues in the CDR3. CDR1 and CDR2 (germline): SNHLY, FYNNEI. Written as DNA, the CDR3 is TGTGCCAGCAGTACGACAGGGGGCTCCTACAATGAGCAGTTCTTC. As protein: CASSTTGGSYNEQFF.

The chain employs TRBV6-5 and TRBJ2-1, with D perhaps matching TRBD2 (5 bases). V was shortened by 2 bases and J by 6 bases, with 11 bases between the two germline ends. The CDR3 sequence is 14 residues long. In germline, CDR1 is MNHEY, CDR2 SVGAGI. The CDR3 region has the DNA TGTGCCAGCAGTTACCAAGGAGGAAGCAATGAGCAGTTCTTC. This gives the protein CASSYQGGSNEQFF.

The chain has TRBV5-6 and TRBJ2-7, with D perhaps TRBD1 (5 bases). Germline V gene lookup returns CDR1 SGHDT and CDR2 YYEEEE. This CDR3 is built from 13 residues. The ends were cut back, 4 bases at V and 2 bases at J, with 10 bases in the middle. As DNA, the CDR3 is TGTGCCAGCAGCAAGGACAACGCCTACGAGCAGTACTTC. Protein product: CASSKDNAYEQYF.

The CDR3 DNA follows: TGTGCCAGCAGTGCGGGGGTTGGCACCGGGGAGCTGTTTTTT. Its translation is CASSAGVGTGELFF. The chain recombines TRBV6-4 with TRBJ2-2; TRBD2 might be the D (6 bases). The CDR3 loop spans 14 amino acids. CDR1 is MRHNA and CDR2 is SNTAGT in the germline V gene. V shed 4 bases and J shed 4 bases, with 10 bases lying between them.

The chain carries TRBV7-2 and TRBJ2-7; TRBD2 is a possible D gene (6 bases). The CDR3 totals 16 residues. The germline V gene encodes CDR1 SGHTA and CDR2 FQGNSA. Trimming removed 3 bases from V and 0 bases from J, with 15 bases in between. This CDR3 reads CASSLGRRGSSYEQYF. CDR3 bases: TGTGCCAGCAGCTTGGGACGGCGGGGCAGCTCCTACGAGCAGTACTTC.

This chain connects TRBV7-3 to TRBJ2-2; 8 bases are shared with TRBD2. The junction had 7 bases not matched to a gene; V was cut back by 3 bases and J by 1 base. The CDR3 loop spans 17 amino acids. Germline loops: CDR1 SGHTA, CDR2 FQGTGA. CDR3 sequence (DNA): TGTGCCAGCAGCTTTTTTGACCTAGCGGGGAACACCGGGGAGCTGTTTTTT. Protein: CASSFFDLAGNTGELFF.

This clone was picked up a small number of times. The V and J genes are TRBV7-9 and TRBJ1-4; weak D call: TRBD1 (6 bases). The CDR3 contains 15 residues. Germline V gene data show CDR1 as SEHNR and CDR2 as FQNEAQ (reference sequence). Trimming cost V 5 bases and J 1 base, with 11 bases left between them. This CDR3 reads CASSQSRGTNEKLFF. The CDR3 nucleotides read TGTGCCAGCAGCCAAAGCAGGGGAACTAATGAAAAACTGTTTTTT.

The chain uses TRBV7-8 and TRBJ2-7, with a possible D match to TRBD2 (7 bases). Between the trimmed V and J ends, which lost 4 bases and 2 bases, there was a span of 21 bases. This CDR3 spans 17 amino acids. CDR1 SGHVS and CDR2 FQNEAQ come from the germline V gene. The CDR3 DNA reads as TGTGCCAGCAGCTCCCCAGCGAGGGGGGGCCGGACCTACGAGCAGTACTTC. Protein product: CASSSPARGGRTYEQYF.

The chain is built from TRBV7-9 and TRBJ2-7; 7 nucleotides agree with TRBD1. Per the germline V gene, CDR1 is SEHNR and CDR2 is FQNEAQ (reference sequence). The CDR3 totals 16 residues. Trimming cost V 3 bases and J 2 bases; bases outside gene matches: 10. Written as DNA, the CDR3 is TGTGCCAGCAGCTTTCGGGTGGGGACAGAGACCTACGAGCAGTACTTC. Protein sequence: CASSFRVGTETYEQYF.

The rearrangement uses TRBV4-1 and TRBJ1-1; D might be TRBD1 (5 bases). The CDR3 contains 16 residues. The germline V gene encodes CDR1 MGHRA and CDR2 YSYEKL. V was cut by 0 bases and J by 1 base, with 12 bases left in between. The CDR3 DNA follows: TGCGCCAGCAGCCAAGAATCCCAGGGCGGGAACACTGAAGCTTTCTTT. This encodes CASSQESQGGNTEAFF.

Sample share makes this clone medium-sized. J is TRBJ1-1 and V is TRBV9; weak D call: TRBD1 (6 bases). V lost 3 bases and J lost 3, with 6 bases in between. The CDR3 length is 12 residues. Germline V gene sequence: CDR1 SGDLS, CDR2 YYNGEE. The CDR3 loop reads CASSEGDTEAFF. Here the CDR3 DNA reads TGTGCCAGCAGCGAGGGGGACACTGAAGCTTTCTTT.